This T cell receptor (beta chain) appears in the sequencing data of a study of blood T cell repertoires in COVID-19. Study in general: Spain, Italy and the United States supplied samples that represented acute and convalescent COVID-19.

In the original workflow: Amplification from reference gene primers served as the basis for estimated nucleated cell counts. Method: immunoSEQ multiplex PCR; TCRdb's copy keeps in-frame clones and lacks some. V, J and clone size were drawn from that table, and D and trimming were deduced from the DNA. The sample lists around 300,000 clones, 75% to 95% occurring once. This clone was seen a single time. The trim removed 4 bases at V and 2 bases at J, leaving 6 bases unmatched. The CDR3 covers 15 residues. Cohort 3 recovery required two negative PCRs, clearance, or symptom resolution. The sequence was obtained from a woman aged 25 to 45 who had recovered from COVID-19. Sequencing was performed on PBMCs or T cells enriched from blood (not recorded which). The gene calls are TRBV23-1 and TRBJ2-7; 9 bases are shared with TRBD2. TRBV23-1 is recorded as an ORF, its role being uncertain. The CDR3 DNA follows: TGCGCCAGCAGTCTACGGACTAGCGTCGCCTACGAGCAGTACTTC. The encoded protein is CASSLRTSVAYEQYF.